The 10 T cell receptor beta chains below come from one sample, sequenced in a study of CD8+CD57+ T cells in acquired aplastic anemia. Profiling of TCR beta VDJ combinations and CDR3 sequences used genomic DNA as template. TCRdb processed the reads anew with MiXCR; each CDR3 protein has one entry. The data show 400,000 to 500,000 distinct CDR3 sequences, 65% to 80% seen once. The sequenced material came from sorted CD4+, CD8+, or CD8+CD57+ T cells (not recorded which) from PBMCs. These receptors all stem from a human donor in good health, serving as a control.

The rearrangement joins TRBV7-9 to TRBJ2-7, with no clear D. Trimming pared 0 bases from V and 1 base from J, leaving 4 bases between. The CDR3 is 13 amino acids. Per the germline V gene, CDR1 is SEHNR and CDR2 is FQNEAQ (reference sequence). The CDR3 sequence: CASSLALSYEQYF. For the CDR3, the DNA is TGTGCCAGCAGCTTAGCCCTGTCCTACGAGCAGTACTTC.

This clonotype was picked up many times. V gene TRBV20-1 combines with J gene TRBJ1-2; D is uncertain. CDR1 is DFQATT and CDR2 is SNEGSKA in the germline V gene (reference sequence). This CDR3 has 15 amino acids. V lost 6 bases to trimming and J lost 2 bases, with 19 bases between them. The CDR3 region has the DNA TGCAGTGCACTCGCCCAACCCGACAAGAACTATGGCTACACCTTC. It specifies CSALAQPDKNYGYTF.

The rearrangement links TRBV7-6 to TRBJ1-6; D unresolved. This CDR3 contains 14 residues. Trimming shortened V by 2 bases and J by 9 bases, and 11 bases separated the two germline ends. Germline lookup yields CDR1 SGHVS and CDR2 FNYEAQ. The CDR3 here is CASSLYSYSSPLHF. In DNA form, the CDR3 reads TGTGCCAGCAGCTTATACTCGTACAGTTCACCCCTCCACTTT.

To note about this clonotype: At one end the junction does not follow the germline gene, possibly because of a read error. The chain has TRBV7-8 and TRBJ2-7; TRBD1 aligns across 7 bases. Germline-derived CDR1 and CDR2 are SGHVS and FQNEAQ. This CDR3 spans 13 amino acids. Written as DNA, the CDR3 is TGCGCCAGCAGCGCCGACATGGGGACAGAACTAACCTTC. Amino acids: CASSADMGTELTF.

A note on this clonotype: A much more abundant neighbour one base away suggests this may be a read error. The chain couples TRBV6-1 to TRBJ2-2, with D possibly TRBD2 on 5 matching bases. The CDR3 is made up of 12 amino acids. Germline-derived CDR1 and CDR2 are MNHNS and SASEGT. The CDR3 bases are TGTGCCAGCAGAACAGCGTCTGGGGAGCTGTCTTTT. Its translation is CASRTASGELSF.

This clonotype showed up many times. The chain joins TRBV6-6 to TRBJ1-6; TRBD1 aligns across 7 bases. Germline V lookup: CDR1 MNHNY, CDR2 SVGAGI (reference sequence). With 6 bases clipped from V and 9 bases from J, the junction kept 8 bases outside the gene matches. CDR3 size: 14 residues. The CDR3 reads CASSLDRDVSPLHF. In DNA, the CDR3 is TGTGCCAGCAGCCTAGACAGGGATGTTTCACCCCTCCACTTT.

This clonotype was counted ten times or more. CDR3 nucleotide sequence: TGTGCCAGCAGTTTAGCTTTAAGGGATACGCAGTATTTT. Its protein is CASSLALRDTQYF. The chain is built from TRBV12-3 or TRBV12-4 and TRBJ2-3; D uncertain. Trimming stripped 0 bases from V and 6 bases from J, with 7 bases between. The CDR3 runs to 13 residues.

This clonotype was observed a few times. This rearrangement joins TRBV9 to TRBJ2-3, with D possibly being TRBD2 (6 bases). Germline V gives CDR1 SGDLS, CDR2 YYNGEE. This CDR3 has 15 amino acids. Trimming shortened V by 5 bases and J by 12 bases, and 25 bases separated the two germline ends. The CDR3 DNA is TGTGCCAGCAGGATCGGGGCTAGCGTTAAAGAGACCCAGTATTTT. Amino acid sequence: CASRIGASVKETQYF.

This chain uses TRBV5-4 with TRBJ2-7; TRBD1 might be the D (5 bases). CDR1 and CDR2 from the germline V gene are SGHNT and YYREEE (reference sequence). This CDR3 has 13 amino acids. V gave up 5 bases and J gave up 6 bases, with 15 bases separating them. The DNA for the CDR3 is TGTGCCAGCAGTTCCGGCAGGGATACCGAGCAGTACTTC. It specifies CASSSGRDTEQYF.

With regard to this clonotype: Compared with germline, one end of the junction differs, possibly owing to a read error. This chain joins TRBV15 and TRBJ2-5, with 7 bases lining up with TRBD2. Germline CDR1 reads LNHNV; CDR2 reads YYDKDF (reference sequence). The CDR3 has 14 residues. The CDR3, as DNA: TGTGCCACCAGCCTAAATAGCGGGCCCGAGACGCAGTACTTC. It translates to CATSLNSGPETQYF.